These 9 T cell receptor beta chains share one sample of origin, sequenced in a study of beta chain features in type 1 diabetes. Points from the study as a whole: Shortening that was moderate but significant affected the TCRB CDR3s of Type 1 diabetes patients in all four CD4+ subsets.

Expressed TCRB transcripts were sequenced after all isolated RNA was converted to cDNA. TCRdb's table, derived via immunoSEQ multiplex PCR, lists solely in-frame clones and lacks some. In the table there are approximately 250,000 clones, 16% of which are singletons. Their antigens are not known. The sequenced material came from naive CD4+ T cells from blood. These TCRs come from a man between 25 and 39 years old with type 1 diabetes.

This clone was counted only a few times. This chain links TRBV10-3 with TRBJ2-1; TRBD2 matches 10 bases. The CDR3 is made up of 13 amino acids. Germline values: CDR1 ENHRY, CDR2 SYGVKD. The trim removed 4 bases at V and 12 bases at J, leaving 6 bases unmatched. The CDR3 loop reads CAISVSVAGGQFF. DNA for the CDR3: TGTGCCATCAGTGTTTCGGTAGCGGGAGGGCAGTTCTTC.

J is TRBJ2-2 and V is TRBV9, with 11 positions matching TRBD2. The CDR3 covers 17 residues. V shed 0 bases and J 5 bases; nucleotides not matched to a gene: 6. Looked up from germline, CDR1 is SGDLS and CDR2 is YYNGEE. The CDR3 bases are TGTGCCAGCAGCGTAGAACTAGCGGGAGAGCGGACCGGGGAGCTGTTTTTT. This sequence encodes CASSVELAGERTGELFF.

The V call is TRBV27, the J call TRBJ2-7; weak D call: TRBD1 (5 bases). From germline, CDR1 is MNHEY and CDR2 SMNVEV (reference sequence). This CDR3 region has 15 residues. V lost 2 bases, J lost 1 base, and 12 bases lay in between. This CDR3 reads CASSLVQGHSYEQYF. The CDR3 DNA reads TGTGCCAGCAGTTTAGTCCAGGGTCATTCCTACGAGCAGTACTTC.

This clone was detected only a few times. J is TRBJ2-7 and V is TRBV27, with D possibly being TRBD1 (5 bases). CDR3 length equals 15 residues. Germline values: CDR1 MNHEY, CDR2 SMNVEV (reference sequence). Trimming removed 5 bases from V and 5 bases from J, with 19 bases in between. The chain's CDR3 is CASSPRQPFWDEQYF. CDR3 bases: TGTGCCAGCAGTCCAAGACAGCCTTTCTGGGACGAGCAGTACTTC.

This clone was detected a few times. J is TRBJ2-5 and V is TRBV7-2; tentative D call: TRBD2 (6 bases). CDR3 length: 12 amino acids. Germline CDR1 is SGHTA and CDR2 is FQGNSA. Trimming removed 5 bases from V and 4 bases from J, with 8 bases in between. The CDR3 here is CASSRAGETQYF. The CDR3 DNA follows: TGTGCCAGCAGCCGAGCGGGAGAGACCCAGTACTTC.

This clone has a handful of counts. The V gene is TRBV4-1, the J gene TRBJ2-4; D is uncertain. The CDR3 loop spans 12 amino acids. V lost 0 bases, J lost 9 bases, and 6 bases lay in between. Germline V gives CDR1 MGHRA, CDR2 YSYEKL. The CDR3 DNA reads TGCGCCAGCAGCCAAGATGAGGCCATTCAGTACTTC. Translated: CASSQDEAIQYF.

V gene TRBV7-2 combines with J gene TRBJ2-5, with D possibly TRBD1 on 6 matching bases. The V gene lost 2 bases and the J gene lost 2 bases, with 12 bases spanning the gap. The germline V gene has CDR1 SGHTA and CDR2 FQGNSA. The CDR3 is 15 amino acids. The CDR3 nucleotides read TGTGCCAGCAGCTTATTTACGACAGGACAAGAGACCCAGTACTTC. Its translation is CASSLFTTGQETQYF.

The chain carries TRBV29-1 and TRBJ2-5; tentatively, D is TRBD1 or TRBD2 (5 bases each). CDR3 length: 14 amino acids. Per the germline V gene, CDR1 is SQVTM and CDR2 is ANQGSEA. The V end lost 4 bases, the J end lost 9 bases, and 21 bases lay between the germline ends. The CDR3 loop is CSVVGLASSRPQYF. CDR3 bases: TGCAGCGTTGTGGGGCTAGCTTCCTCACGTCCCCAGTACTTC. The entire variable domain, with the rest obtained from reference TRBV29-1 and TRBJ2-5, is as follows: SAVISQKPSRDICQRGTSLTIQCQVDSQVTMMFWYRQQPGQSLTLIATANQGSEATYESGFVIDKFPISRPNLTFSTLTVSNMSPEDSSIYLCSVVGLASSRPQYFGPGTRLLVL.

This clone came up a few times. V usage is TRBV25-1 and J usage is TRBJ2-1; 7 bases are shared with TRBD1. Germline V CDR1 and CDR2: MGHDK, SYGVNS. The length of the CDR3 is 13 residues. The V gene end was trimmed by 1 base and the J gene end by 8 bases; junction bases not matched to a gene: 2. CDR3 DNA: TGTGCCAGCAGTGAATGGCAGGGGGATGAGCAGTTCTTC. It is translated as CASSEWQGDEQFF.